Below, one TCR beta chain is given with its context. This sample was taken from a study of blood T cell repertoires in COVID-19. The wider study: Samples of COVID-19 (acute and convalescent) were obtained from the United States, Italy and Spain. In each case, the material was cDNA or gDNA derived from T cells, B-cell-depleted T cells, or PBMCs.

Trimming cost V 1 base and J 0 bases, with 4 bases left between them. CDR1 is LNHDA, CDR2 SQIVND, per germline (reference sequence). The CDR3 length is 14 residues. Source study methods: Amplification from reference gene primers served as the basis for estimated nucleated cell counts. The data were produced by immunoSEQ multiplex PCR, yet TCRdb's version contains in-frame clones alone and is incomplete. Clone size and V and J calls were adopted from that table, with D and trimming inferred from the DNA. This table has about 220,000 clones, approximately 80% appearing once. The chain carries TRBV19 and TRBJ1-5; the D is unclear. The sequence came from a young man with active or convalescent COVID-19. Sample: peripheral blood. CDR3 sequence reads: CASSIVHSNQPQHF. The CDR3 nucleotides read TGTGCCAGTAGTATAGTCCATAGCAATCAGCCCCAGCATTTT.